Listed below are T cell receptor beta chains from one sample, sequenced in a study of T-cell memory formation after mild COVID-19. In TCRdb, the 5' RACE reads were re-called with MiXCR into one record per CDR3 protein. Among about 270,000 distinct CDR3 sequences listed, approximately 16% were seen once. The specimen sequenced was PBMCs or a T cell subset sorted from them (not recorded which). The source of these receptors is a young man who had mild COVID-19 (a few samples of this study predate the infection). Cell type and time point are not known. Both conserved end residues are part of each CDR3. Fields, in order: clone size, D gene, V gene, J gene, CDR3 DNA, CDR3 protein. D genes are given only for firm matches. Some rows have no size entry. The others give once, few or many, or a class for an expanded clone.

>few|NA|TRBV9|TRBJ1-2
TGTGCCAGCAGCGTAACGGGAGGGGCACCCTATGGCTACACCTTC
CASSVTGGAPYGYTF
>many|NA|TRBV5-1|TRBJ1-2
TGCGCCAGCAGGGACGATGGGTATGGCTACACCTTC
CASRDDGYGYTF
>few|TRBD1|TRBV7-2|TRBJ1-6
TGTGCCAGCAGCTTAGGTGGGGACAGGGCTTCACCCCTCCACTTT
CASSLGGDRASPLHF
>few|NA|TRBV7-2|TRBJ1-4
TGTGCCAGCAGCTTTGGGGGGGGAGACGAAAAACTGTTTTTT
CASSFGGGDEKLFF
>many|NA|TRBV3-1|TRBJ2-1
TGTGCCAGCAGCCCGGATGGACATTACAATGAGCAGTTCTTC
CASSPDGHYNEQFF
>few|NA|TRBV2|TRBJ2-1
TGTGCCAGCAGTGCGAGGCTAATAGGGTACAATGAGCAGTTCTTC
CASSARLIGYNEQFF
>NA|TRBD1|TRBV20-1|TRBJ2-1
TGCAGTGCTAGACCCCACACAGGGGAGAGATCGGTCTTC
CSARPHTGERSVF
>NA|NA|TRBV2|TRBJ2-1
TGTGCCAGCAGTGGAGGCAGGGTCGGGCAGTTCTTC
CASSGGRVGQFF
>NA|NA|TRBV5-1|TRBJ2-5
TGCGCCAGCAGCTCCTCCGGGACGGGGTTCCAAGAGACCCAGTACTTC
CASSSSGTGFQETQYF
>few|TRBD2|TRBV7-2|TRBJ2-3
TGTGCCAGCAGCTTAGATCGGCGGGGGGTCAAAGATACGCAGTATTTT
CASSLDRRGVKDTQYF
>few|NA|TRBV4-1|TRBJ2-2
TGCGCCAGCAACCATGGGGGCGTCCCTCCGAACACCGGGGAGCTGTTTTTT
CASNHGGVPPNTGELFF
>few|TRBD1|TRBV20-1|TRBJ2-3
TGCAGTGCTAGTCCGGACAGGGAATATGATACGCAGTATTTT
CSASPDREYDTQYF
>NA|NA|TRBV5-1|TRBJ2-3
TGCGCCAGCAGCTCAGGGGACTCCACAGATACGCAGTATTTT
CASSSGDSTDTQYF
>NA|TRBD2|TRBV5-1|TRBJ2-2
TGCGCCAGCAGCGCCCAGGGACTAGTCATCATCGGGGAGCTGTTTTTT
CASSAQGLVIIGELFF
>NA|NA|TRBV24-1|TRBJ2-5
TGTGCCACCAGTGACCGTTCAGTTTTCCCTTGGCTCTTC
CATSDRSVFPWLF
>NA|NA|TRBV6-2/TRBV6-3|TRBJ1-1
TGTGCCAGCAGACACGGGCCTTTCTTT
CASRHGPFF
>NA|NA|TRBV7-9|TRBJ1-2
TGTGCCAGCAGCTCGGACAGACACTTC
CASSSDRHF